These 30 T cell receptor beta chains share one sample of origin, sequenced in a study of tissue T cells after allogeneic stem cell transplantation. Here immunoSEQ multiplex PCR was the method, and the copy in TCRdb shows in-frame clones only, minus some. The sample records several thousand clones, around 50% being singletons. Time point in this sample: mouse harvest day 7 after allogeneic transplant. Tail vein injection delivered 10^7 T-cell-depleted bone marrow cells and 10^6 splenic CD5+ T cells. The sample comprised gut tissue. The receptors shown here come from a female BALB/c mouse given C57BL/6 T cells with graft-versus-host disease after an allogeneic hematopoietic cell transplant.

In the case of this clone: The germline and genes are mouse ones. CDR3 sequence reads: CASTGTGKDTQYF. Partial CDR3 DNA: TGTGCCAGCACGGGGACTGGGAAAGACACCCAGTAC. The chain carries TRBV13-3 and TRBJ2-5, with 9 positions matching TRBD2. The sequenced fragment ends 1 residue before the CDR3 boundary, so the rest is inferred from the germline J gene. The CDR3 is made up of 13 amino acids. V lost 6 bases, J lost 4 bases, and 3 bases stayed unmatched. Germline V CDR1 and CDR2: NNHDY, SYVADS. The complete variable domain, with remaining parts taken from reference TRBV13-3 and TRBJ2-5, reads EAAVTQSPRSKVAVTGGKVTLSCHQTNNHDYMYWYRQDTGHGLRLIHYSYVADSTEKGDIPDGYKASRPSQENFSLILELASLSQTAVYFCASTGTGKDTQYFGPGTRLLVL.

A note on this clone: Mouse gene names apply. The read is 1 residue too short to cover the CDR3 end, so that end is filled in from the germline J gene. The rearrangement joins TRBV3 to TRBJ2-2; 8 bases are a match to TRBD2. CDR1 and CDR2 (germline): SNHLY, FYNGKV (reference sequence). J lost 1 base, V lost 1 base, and 2 bases had no gene match. The CDR3 is made up of 16 amino acids. The part of the CDR3 DNA that was read is TGTGCCAGCAGCTTAGTACTGGGGGTAAACACCGGGCAGCTCTAC. The encoded protein is CASSLVLGVNTGQLY. The full-length CDR3 reads as CASSLVLGVNTGQLYF.

Remarks on this clone: Gene names denote mouse genes. The sequence runs out 1 residue before the end of the CDR3; the remainder is reconstructed from the germline J gene. The V call is TRBV12-2, the J call TRBJ1-1; 7 nucleotides align to TRBD1. CDR1 and CDR2 from the germline V gene are SGHLS and HYDKME. The ends lost 2 bases at V and 2 bases at J; junction bases unmatched: 4. The CDR3 is made up of 14 amino acids. The part of the CDR3 DNA that was read is TGTGCCAGCTCTCGAAGGACAGGCAACACAGAAGTCTTC. It encodes CASSRRTGNTEVF. In full, the CDR3 reads CASSRRTGNTEVFF.

This clone is labeled as medium-sized. Gene names denote mouse genes. From the germline J gene comes the end of the CDR3, since the read stops 1 residue before it. The genes are TRBV15 and TRBJ2-7, with D possibly matching TRBD1 (6 bases). CDR3 length: 12 amino acids. V dropped 4 bases and J dropped 7 bases, with 11 bases sitting between them. CDR1 and CDR2 from the germline V gene are SGHND and FRSKSL. The covered CDR3 bases are TGTGCCAGCAGTTCAGGGGTGGGGGAACAGTAC. This encodes CASSSGVGEQY. The CDR3 reads in full as CASSSGVGEQYF.

In regard to this clone: Mouse germline and gene names are used. The CDR3 end is not reached by the read, which stops 1 residue before it; the germline J gene fills it in. The chain combines TRBV15 with TRBJ2-2, with D possibly being TRBD1 (6 bases). The V gene lost 2 bases and the J gene lost 1 base, with 11 bases spanning the gap. There are 16 residues in the CDR3. The germline gives CDR1 SGHND, CDR2 FRSKSL. The CDR3: CASSLFGGGNTGQLYF. CDR3 bases read: TGTGCCAGCAGTTTATTCGGAGGGGGAAACACCGGGCAGCTCTAC. The complete variable domain, with remaining parts taken from reference TRBV15 and TRBJ2-2, reads DAGVTQTPRHEVAEKGQTIILKCEPVSGHNDLFWYRQTKIQGLELLSYFRSKSLMEDGGAFKDRFKAEMLNSSFSTLKIQPTEPKDSAVYLCASSLFGGGNTGQLYFGEGSKLTVL.

This clone was seen more than once but under ten times. Gene and germline names: mouse. The sequence runs out 1 residue before the end of the CDR3; the remainder is reconstructed from the germline J gene. The J gene is TRBJ1-4, the V gene TRBV3; perhaps TRBD1 as D (5 bases). The germline gives CDR1 SNHLY, CDR2 FYNGKV (reference sequence). The V and J ends lost 1 base and 0 bases respectively, with 6 bases between them. The CDR3 spans 15 residues. Incomplete CDR3 DNA: TGTGCCAGCAGCTTAGAGGGGATTTCCAACGAAAGATTATTT. Translated: CASSLEGISNERLF. The full-length CDR3 reads as CASSLEGISNERLFF.

For this clone: Germline and genes: mouse. The observed sequence ends 1 residue before the CDR3 terminus, with the missing tail filled in from the germline J gene. The chain carries TRBV23 and TRBJ1-1; the D segment call TRBD1 is taken from the table without a DNA check. CDR3 length: 13 amino acids. Germline assignment: CDR1 KGHTA and CDR2 FQNQQP. The CDR3 here is CSSSQTANTEVFF. CDR3 DNA, as far as it was read: TGCTCCAGCAGTCAGACAGCAAACACAGAAGTCTTC. The full variable domain, completed using reference TRBV23 and TRBJ1-1, is DAAVTQKPRYLIKMKGQEAEMKCIPEKGHTAVFWYQQKQSKELKFLIYFQNQQPLDQIDMVKERFSAVCPSSSLCSLGIRTCEAEDSALYLCSSSQTANTEVFFGKGTRLTVV.

This clone has only one observation. Genes here carry mouse names. Coverage ceases 1 residue before the CDR3 finishes, and the germline J gene fills in the end. J is TRBJ2-3 and V is TRBV23. CDR1 KGHTA and CDR2 FQNQQP come from the germline V gene. This CDR3 is 14 amino acids long. This CDR3 is CSSSQGNSAETLYF. The part of the CDR3 DNA that was read is TGCTCCAGCAGTCAAGGGAATAGTGCAGAAACGCTGTAT.

Note on this clone: The gene symbols are mouse symbols. CDR3 loop: CASSLSLLGENTLYF. Incomplete CDR3 DNA: TGTGCCAGCAGTCTGTCACTCTTAGGGGAAAACACCTTGTAC. The chain couples TRBV26 to TRBJ2-4, with a weak D call TRBD1 (5 bases). With the read ending 1 residue before the CDR3 end, the germline J gene is used to fill in that end. This CDR3 contains 15 residues. V lost 0 bases to trimming and J lost 4 bases, with 11 bases between them. The germline gives CDR1 KGHPV, CDR2 FQNQEV (reference sequence).

About this clone: Germline and genes here are mouse. The CDR3 is cut off 1 residue early in the read; its end comes from the germline J gene. This chain links TRBV3 with TRBJ1-1, with TRBD1 identical over 7 bases. Germline assignment: CDR1 SNHLY and CDR2 FYNGKV (reference sequence). The V gene end was trimmed by 1 base and the J gene end by 0 bases; junction bases not matched to a gene: 2. This CDR3 has 15 residues. CDR3 DNA, as far as it was read: TGTGCCAGCAGCTTAGAGGGGGCCTCAAACACAGAAGTCTTC. Its protein product is CASSLEGASNTEVF. The whole CDR3 reads CASSLEGASNTEVFF.

On this clone itself: Mouse names are used for the genes. The read comes to an end 1 residue before the CDR3 does, leaving the germline J gene to fill in the end. The chain has TRBV3 and TRBJ2-4; no definite D call. Trimming took off 5 bases at V and 0 bases at J, with 6 bases between the two ends. The CDR3 has 13 amino acids. Germline-derived CDR1 and CDR2 are SNHLY and FYNGKV (reference sequence). CDR3 loop: CASSRGSQNTLYF. CDR3 DNA, as far as it was read: TGTGCCAGCAGCCGAGGTAGTCAAAACACCTTGTAC.

This clone is categorized as medium-sized. Germline and genes: mouse. With the read ending 1 residue before the CDR3 end, the germline J gene is used to fill in that end. The rearrangement links TRBV16 to TRBJ2-7; 7 bases match TRBD2. Losses at the gene ends were 0 bases for V and 3 bases for J; bases not matched to a gene: 2. CDR3 length: 14 amino acids. The germline CDR1 and CDR2 sequences are SGHSA and FRNQAP. This CDR3 is CASSLDGGSYEQYF. The DNA read from the CDR3 is TGTGCAAGCAGCTTAGATGGGGGGAGCTATGAACAGTAC.

About this clone itself: Germline and genes: mouse. The DNA ends 1 residue before the CDR3 does, and the rest of the CDR3 is filled in from the germline J gene. J is TRBJ2-7 and V is TRBV23. CDR1 and CDR2 (germline): KGHTA, FQNQQP. CDR3 length: 12 amino acids. CDR3 loop: CSSSHASYEQYF. The CDR3 bases that were read are TGCTCCAGCAGTCATGCAAGCTATGAACAGTAC.

About this clone itself: Gene names and germline match the mouse. The part of the CDR3 DNA that was read is TGTGCCAGCTCTCGAGGGGCCACCGGGCAGCTCTAC. This codes for CASSRGATGQLY. The full CDR3 protein reads CASSRGATGQLYF. V usage is TRBV12-1 and J usage is TRBJ2-2; D tentatively reads TRBD1 or TRBD2 (5 bases each). The observed sequence ends 1 residue before the CDR3 terminus, with the missing tail filled in from the germline J gene. With 2 bases removed from V and 4 bases from J, the gap between germline ends came to 7 bases. The CDR3 sequence is 13 residues long. The germline V gene encodes CDR1 SGHSN and CDR2 HYEKVE.

Comment on this clone: The germline and genes are mouse ones. The read stops 1 residue short of the end of the CDR3; the missing end is completed from the germline J gene. The V gene is TRBV23, the J gene TRBJ2-3; the table calls TRBD2, which could not be checked here. This CDR3 has 15 residues. Per germline, CDR1 KGHTA and CDR2 FQNQQP. CDR3 protein: CSSSQHWGSAETLYF. CDR3 DNA, as far as it was read: TGCTCCAGCAGTCAACACTGGGGGAGTGCAGAAACGCTGTAT. The whole variable domain, filled in from reference TRBV23 and TRBJ2-3, reads DAAVTQKPRYLIKMKGQEAEMKCIPEKGHTAVFWYQQKQSKELKFLIYFQNQQPLDQIDMVKERFSAVCPSSSLCSLGIRTCEAEDSALYLCSSSQHWGSAETLYFGSGTRLTVL.

Note on this clone: The gene symbols are mouse symbols. CDR3 sequence: CASSETGGYNYAEQFF. The sequenced CDR3 bases are TGTGCCAGCAGTGAAACGGGGGGGTATAACTATGCTGAGCAGTTC. The chain carries TRBV13-1 and TRBJ2-1; 7 bases agree with TRBD2. Coverage ceases 1 residue before the CDR3 finishes, and the germline J gene fills in the end. The CDR3 has 16 residues. The trim removed 2 bases at V and 0 bases at J, leaving 5 bases unmatched. Germline CDR1 is NSHNY and CDR2 is SYGAGN.

Concerning this clone: Gene names and germline match the mouse. Read data end 1 residue before the CDR3 end; the end is taken from the germline J gene. The gene calls are TRBV12-1 and TRBJ2-5; TRBD2 matches at 11 bases. The J segment lost 6 bases and the V segment lost 0 bases, leaving 4 bases of the junction unmatched. Germline V gives CDR1 SGHSN, CDR2 HYEKVE. This CDR3 contains 15 residues. The CDR3 DNA, read in part, is TGTGCCAGCTCTCTCGGGACTGGGGGTGGGGACACCCAGTAC. This gives the protein CASSLGTGGGDTQY. From start to end, the CDR3 is CASSLGTGGGDTQYF. The entire variable domain, with the rest obtained from reference TRBV12-1 and TRBJ2-5, is as follows: DSGVVQSPRHIIKEKGGRSVLTCIPISGHSNVVWYQQTLGKELKFLIQHYEKVERDKGFLPSRFSVQQFDDYHSEMNMSALELEDSAMYFCASSLGTGGGDTQYFGPGTRLLVL.

With regard to this clone: Genes and germline are mouse. The read ends 1 residue shy of where the CDR3 ends; the end is completed using the germline J gene. This chain uses TRBV26 with TRBJ1-6; 9 bases fit TRBD1. TRBJ1-6 counts as an open reading frame of uncertain function. The germline V gene has CDR1 KGHPV and CDR2 FQNQEV (reference sequence). V lost 3 bases to trimming and J lost 8 bases; unmatched junction nucleotides: 5. The CDR3 sequence is 15 residues long. The CDR3 sequence: CASSLTGGWDSPLYF. Partial CDR3 DNA: TGTGCCAGCAGTCTCACAGGGGGCTGGGATTCGCCCCTCTAC.

A word on this clone: All gene names here are mouse names. The CDR3 end falls 1 residue outside the read, so it is completed with the germline J gene. The chain couples TRBV1 to TRBJ2-5, with TRBD1 identical over 8 bases. Germline V gives CDR1 NSQYPW, CDR2 LRSPGD (reference sequence). The CDR3 extends over 13 amino acids. J lost 8 bases, V lost 3 bases, and 4 bases had no gene match. The CDR3 bases that were read are TGCACCTGCAGTGCCCCAGGGGGCGGCACCCAGTAC. Protein product: CTCSAPGGGTQY. The whole CDR3 sequence reads CTCSAPGGGTQYF.

As regards this clone: Mouse names are used for the genes. The CDR3 is cut off 1 residue early in the read; its end comes from the germline J gene. The chain is built from TRBV26 and TRBJ2-5, with D perhaps assigned TRBD1 or TRBD2 (5 bases each). Germline CDR1 reads KGHPV; CDR2 reads FQNQEV (reference sequence). The ends were cut back, 1 base at V and 0 bases at J, with 11 bases in the middle. This CDR3 contains 16 residues. Here the CDR3 reads CASSLWGQSNQDTQYF. CDR3 DNA, as far as it was read: TGTGCCAGCAGTCTGTGGGGCCAAAGTAACCAAGACACCCAGTAC.

In regard to this clone: Any gene name here is a mouse gene name. The read ends 1 residue early relative to the CDR3; the germline J gene fills the gap. This chain connects TRBV4 to TRBJ1-6; D uncertain. TRBJ1-6 has ORF status, its function being uncertain. Germline V gene data show CDR1 as LGHDT and CDR2 as YNNKQL (reference sequence). V lost 3 bases to trimming and J lost 7 bases, with 4 bases between them. This CDR3 region has 12 residues. The covered CDR3 bases are TGTGCCAGCAGCTACAGGAATTCGCCCCTCTAC. The encoded protein is CASSYRNSPLY. From start to end, the CDR3 is CASSYRNSPLYF.

Details on this clone: The genes and germline here are from mouse. The CDR3 end falls 1 residue outside the read, so it is completed with the germline J gene. V and J are TRBV3 and TRBJ1-3; a possible D gene is TRBD1 (6 bases). The CDR3 runs 16 residues. With 1 base removed from V and 0 bases from J, the gap between germline ends came to 10 bases. The germline CDR1 and CDR2 sequences are SNHLY and FYNGKV (reference sequence). This CDR3 is CASSLVGRGSGNTLYF. CDR3 DNA (partial): TGTGCCAGCAGCTTAGTGGGCAGGGGTTCTGGAAATACGCTCTAT.

With regard to this clone: Gene names and germline refer to mouse. The CDR3 goes on 1 residue after the read ends, and that part is filled in from the germline J gene. The V gene is TRBV20, the J gene TRBJ1-4; D not certain. This CDR3 is built from 11 residues. Deletions cut 3 bases from V and 1 base from J, with 0 bases between. CDR1 is GFQATS, CDR2 STVNSAI, per germline. CDR3 amino acids: CGASSNERLFF. CDR3 DNA (partial): TGTGGTGCTAGTTCCAACGAAAGATTATTT.

This clone was found a few times. The gene names given are mouse names. The sequence runs out 1 residue before the end of the CDR3; the remainder is reconstructed from the germline J gene. J is TRBJ2-5 and V is TRBV26; 9 bases are a match to TRBD2. V was clipped by 2 bases and J by 5 bases; unmatched bases: 2. The CDR3 covers 14 residues. Germline CDR1 is KGHPV and CDR2 is FQNQEV (reference sequence). The CDR3 sequence: CASSLLGGRDTQYF. The covered CDR3 bases are TGTGCCAGCAGTCTGCTGGGGGGGAGAGACACCCAGTAC. The full variable domain, completed using reference TRBV26 and TRBJ2-5, is NSKVIQTPRYLVKGQGQKAKMRCIPEKGHPVVFWYQQNKNNEFKFLINFQNQEVLQQIDMTEKRFSAECPSNSPCSLEIQSSEAGDSALYLCASSLLGGRDTQYFGPGTRLLVL.

A remark on this clone: Gene names denote mouse genes. The read stops 1 residue short of the end of the CDR3; the missing end is completed from the germline J gene. The chain recombines TRBV26 with TRBJ2-3; TRBD2 aligns across 9 bases. This CDR3 has 16 residues. Looked up from germline, CDR1 is KGHPV and CDR2 is FQNQEV (reference sequence). The V and J ends lost 4 bases and 0 bases, in that order; junction bases with no gene match: 5. The DNA read from the CDR3 is TGTGCCAGCAGTCCCCGACTGGGGGTTAGTGCAGAAACGCTGTAT. Amino acids: CASSPRLGVSAETLY. The complete CDR3 sequence is CASSPRLGVSAETLYF.

Note on this clone: The listed genes are named as in mouse. The CDR3 goes on 1 residue after the read ends, and that part is filled in from the germline J gene. The gene calls are TRBV3 and TRBJ1-3; 8 bases map to TRBD1. V was clipped by 4 bases and J by 3 bases; unmatched bases: 2. CDR3 length: 14 amino acids. CDR1 SNHLY and CDR2 FYNGKV come from the germline V gene (reference sequence). CDR3 in amino acids: CASSSTGDGNTLYF. CDR3 DNA, as far as it was read: TGTGCCAGCAGCTCGACAGGGGATGGAAATACGCTCTAT.

This clone has more than one count but fewer than ten. Genes and germline are mouse. Read coverage stops 1 residue before the CDR3 terminus; the germline J gene supplies the remainder. V and J are TRBV26 and TRBJ1-2; TRBD1 might be the D (5 bases). The CDR3 is made up of 15 amino acids. In germline, CDR1 is KGHPV, CDR2 FQNQEV (reference sequence). The V gene lost 3 bases and the J gene lost 0 bases, with 11 bases spanning the gap. CDR3 DNA (partial): TGTGCCAGCAGTCTCACAGGCCTTGCAAACTCCGACTACACC. This codes for CASSLTGLANSDYT. The CDR3 in full is CASSLTGLANSDYTF.

There are a few counts of this clone. The genes and germline here are from mouse. Read data end 1 residue before the CDR3 end; the end is taken from the germline J gene. The V call is TRBV3, the J call TRBJ1-2; D is unresolved. In germline, CDR1 is SNHLY, CDR2 FYNGKV (reference sequence). This CDR3 region has 14 residues. Trimming pared 1 base from V and 4 bases from J, leaving 10 bases between. Here the CDR3 reads CASSLEGRGSDYTF. The CDR3 DNA, read in part, is TGTGCCAGCAGCTTAGAAGGCCGGGGCTCCGACTACACC.

This clone showed up just a few times. Gene names and germline refer to mouse. The read finishes 1 residue shy of the CDR3 end, and the germline J gene is used to complete it. The chain couples TRBV26 to TRBJ2-7; 10 nucleotides line up with TRBD2. The germline gives CDR1 KGHPV, CDR2 FQNQEV (reference sequence). This CDR3 region has 16 residues. The V segment lost 2 bases and the J segment 4 bases; nucleotides outside the gene matches: 8. The CDR3 bases that were read are TGTGCCAGCAGTCTGGCCTGGGGGGGCAGGGGATATGAACAGTAC. Translating gives CASSLAWGGRGYEQY. The complete CDR3 sequence is CASSLAWGGRGYEQYF.

With respect to this clone: Genes and germline come from the mouse. The read ends 1 residue before the CDR3 terminus; that terminus is restored from the germline J gene. The chain is built from TRBV12-1 and TRBJ1-1; D is perhaps TRBD1 (6 bases). The germline V gene has CDR1 SGHSN and CDR2 HYEKVE. The CDR3 covers 13 residues. V was cut by 0 bases and J by 5 bases, with 9 bases left in between. Partial CDR3 DNA: TGTGCCAGCTCTCTCCGGGACAAAACAGAAGTCTTC. Translating it yields CASSLRDKTEVF. The whole CDR3 sequence is CASSLRDKTEVFF.